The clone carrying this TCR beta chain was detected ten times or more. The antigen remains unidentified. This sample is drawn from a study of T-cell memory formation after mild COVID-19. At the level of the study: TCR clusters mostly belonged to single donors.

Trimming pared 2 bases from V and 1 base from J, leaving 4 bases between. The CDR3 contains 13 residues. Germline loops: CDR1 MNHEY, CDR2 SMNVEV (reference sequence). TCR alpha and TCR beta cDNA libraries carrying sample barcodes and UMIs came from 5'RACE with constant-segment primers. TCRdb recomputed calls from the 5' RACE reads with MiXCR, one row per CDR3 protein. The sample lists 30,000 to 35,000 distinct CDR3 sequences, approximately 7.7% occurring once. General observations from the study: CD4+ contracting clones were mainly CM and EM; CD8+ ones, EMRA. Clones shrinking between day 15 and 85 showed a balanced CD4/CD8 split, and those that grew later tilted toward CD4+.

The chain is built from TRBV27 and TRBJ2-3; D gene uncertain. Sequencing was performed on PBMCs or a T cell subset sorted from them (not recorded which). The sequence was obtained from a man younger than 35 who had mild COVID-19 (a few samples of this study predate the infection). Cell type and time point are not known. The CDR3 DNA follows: TGTGCCAGCAGTTTAGGAGGCACAGATACGCAGTATTTT. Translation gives CASSLGGTDTQYF.